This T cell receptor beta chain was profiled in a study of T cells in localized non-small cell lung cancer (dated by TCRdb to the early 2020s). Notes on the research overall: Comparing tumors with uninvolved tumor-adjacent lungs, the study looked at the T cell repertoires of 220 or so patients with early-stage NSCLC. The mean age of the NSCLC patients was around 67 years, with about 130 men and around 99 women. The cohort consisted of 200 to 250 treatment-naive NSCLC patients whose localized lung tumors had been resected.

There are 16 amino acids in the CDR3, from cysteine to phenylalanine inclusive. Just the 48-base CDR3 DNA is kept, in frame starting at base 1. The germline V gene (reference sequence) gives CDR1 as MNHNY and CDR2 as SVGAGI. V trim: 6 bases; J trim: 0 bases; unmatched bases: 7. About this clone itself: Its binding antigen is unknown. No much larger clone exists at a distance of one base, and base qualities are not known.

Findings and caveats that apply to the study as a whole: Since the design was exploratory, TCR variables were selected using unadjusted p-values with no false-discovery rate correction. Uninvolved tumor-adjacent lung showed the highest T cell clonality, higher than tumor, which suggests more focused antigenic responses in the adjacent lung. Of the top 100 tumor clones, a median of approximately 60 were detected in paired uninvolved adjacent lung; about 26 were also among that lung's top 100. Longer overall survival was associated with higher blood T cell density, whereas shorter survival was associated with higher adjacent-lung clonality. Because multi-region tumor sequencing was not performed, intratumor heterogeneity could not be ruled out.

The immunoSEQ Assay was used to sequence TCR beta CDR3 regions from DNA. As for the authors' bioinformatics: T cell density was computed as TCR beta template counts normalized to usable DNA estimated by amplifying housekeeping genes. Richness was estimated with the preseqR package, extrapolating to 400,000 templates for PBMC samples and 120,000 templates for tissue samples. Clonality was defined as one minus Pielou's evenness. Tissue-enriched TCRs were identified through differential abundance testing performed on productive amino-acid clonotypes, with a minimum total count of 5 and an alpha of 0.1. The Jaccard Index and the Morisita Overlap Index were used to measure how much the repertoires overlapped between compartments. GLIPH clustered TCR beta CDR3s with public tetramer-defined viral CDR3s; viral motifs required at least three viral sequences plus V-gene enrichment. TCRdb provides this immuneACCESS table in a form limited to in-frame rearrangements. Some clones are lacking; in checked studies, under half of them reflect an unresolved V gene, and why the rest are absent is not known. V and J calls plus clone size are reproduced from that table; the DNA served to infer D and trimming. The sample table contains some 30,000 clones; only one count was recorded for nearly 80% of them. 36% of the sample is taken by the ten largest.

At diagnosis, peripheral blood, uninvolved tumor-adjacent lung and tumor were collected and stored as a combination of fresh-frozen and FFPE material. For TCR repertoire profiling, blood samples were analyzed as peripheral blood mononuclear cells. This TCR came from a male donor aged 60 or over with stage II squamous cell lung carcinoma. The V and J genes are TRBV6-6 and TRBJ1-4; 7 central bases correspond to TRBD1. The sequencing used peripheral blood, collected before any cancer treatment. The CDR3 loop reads CASSSDRTATNEKLFF. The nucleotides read TGTGCCAGCAGCTCGGACAGGACTGCAACTAATGAAAAACTGTTTTTT.